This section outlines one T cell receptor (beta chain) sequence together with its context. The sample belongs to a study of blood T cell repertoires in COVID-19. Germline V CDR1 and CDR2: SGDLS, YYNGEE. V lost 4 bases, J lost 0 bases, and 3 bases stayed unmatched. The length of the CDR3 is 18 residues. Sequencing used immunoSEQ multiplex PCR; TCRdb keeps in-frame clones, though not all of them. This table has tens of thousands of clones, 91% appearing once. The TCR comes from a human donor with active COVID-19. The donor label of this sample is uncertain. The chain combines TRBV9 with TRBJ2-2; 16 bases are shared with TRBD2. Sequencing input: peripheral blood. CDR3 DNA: TGTGCCAGCAGCCCGGGACTAGCGGGGGGGTCGAACACCGGGGAGCTGTTTTTT. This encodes CASSPGLAGGSNTGELFF.